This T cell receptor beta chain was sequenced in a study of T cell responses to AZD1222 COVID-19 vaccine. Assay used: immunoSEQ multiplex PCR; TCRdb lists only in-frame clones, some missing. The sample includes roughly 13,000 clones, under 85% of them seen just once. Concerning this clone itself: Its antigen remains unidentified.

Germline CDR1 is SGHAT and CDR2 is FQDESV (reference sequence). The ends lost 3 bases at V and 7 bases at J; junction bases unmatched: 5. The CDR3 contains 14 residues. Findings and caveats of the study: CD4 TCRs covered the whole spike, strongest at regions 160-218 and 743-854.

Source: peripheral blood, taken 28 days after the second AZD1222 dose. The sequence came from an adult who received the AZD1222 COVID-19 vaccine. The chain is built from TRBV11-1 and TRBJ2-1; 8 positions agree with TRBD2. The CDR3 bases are TGTGCCAGCAGCTTGCAGCGGGAGTTGAATGAGCAGTTCTTC. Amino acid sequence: CASSLQRELNEQFF.